What follows is one T cell receptor (beta chain) and its context. Antigen: not known. The junction and the germline gene differ at one end; a read error may be behind it. Generated by immunoSEQ multiplex PCR, the TCRdb table keeps only in-frame clones and is missing some. Among about 180,000 clones listed, 88% were seen once. The data were taken from a study of T cell responses to AZD1222 COVID-19 vaccine. Study-level findings and limits: When two AZD1222 doses had been given, Spike-specific TCR breadth and depth rose. There were repertoire samples only from the period after the peak T cell response.

The CDR3 covers 13 residues. Germline CDR1 and CDR2: SGHTA and FQGTGA. The sequenced sample was peripheral blood, obtained 28 days after the second AZD1222 dose. This rearrangement joins TRBV7-3 to TRBJ2-5; D is uncertain. The sequence was obtained from an adult who received the AZD1222 COVID-19 vaccine. In DNA, the CDR3 is TGTGCCAGCAGCTTAACGGGTCAAGGGACCCAGTACTTC. It codes for CASSLTGQGTQYF.